This entry lists 28 T cell receptor beta chains sequenced from one sample in a study of CD8 T cells in Susac syndrome. With random hexamers, roughly 0.5 to 1 ug RNA was reverse transcribed. TCRdb used MiXCR to reprocess the immunoSEQ multiplex PCR reads, holding one entry per CDR3 protein. The data contain 160,000 or so distinct CDR3 sequences, 90% to 95% of them singletons. The sequenced sample was CD4+ T cells from PBMCs. These TCRs come from a human donor with Susac syndrome.

J is TRBJ2-5 and V is TRBV10-3; the D gene is possibly TRBD1 (5 bases). The CDR3 is 13 amino acids. Germline V CDR1 and CDR2: ENHRY, SYGVKD. V was trimmed by 4 bases and J by 2 bases, leaving 8 bases between them. This chain's CDR3 is CAISVAGQETQYF. The CDR3 bases are TGTGCCATCAGTGTAGCAGGGCAAGAGACCCAGTACTTC.

The chain has TRBV7-2 and TRBJ1-1; the D is unclear. Germline V CDR1 and CDR2: SGHTA, FQGNSA. Trimming took off 5 bases at V and 0 bases at J, with 4 bases between the two ends. This CDR3 has 12 amino acids. Here the CDR3 reads CASSHMNTEAFF. CDR3 DNA: TGTGCCAGCAGCCACATGAACACTGAAGCTTTCTTT.

CDR3: CAWSPGLYWGYTF. In DNA, the CDR3 is TGTGCCTGGAGCCCGGGACTGTACTGGGGCTACACCTTC. This chain connects TRBV30 to TRBJ1-2, with a weak D call TRBD1 (5 bases). Trimming removed 3 bases at V and 8 bases at J, with 16 bases between. The CDR3 is 13 residues long. Germline CDR1 reads GTSNPN; CDR2 reads SVGIG (reference sequence).

V gene TRBV5-1 combines with J gene TRBJ2-7, with D possibly being TRBD1 (6 bases). V was cut by 0 bases and J by 0 bases, with 7 bases left in between. The CDR3 has 14 residues. Germline V CDR1 and CDR2: SGHRS, YFSETQ. The DNA for the CDR3 is TGCGCCAGCAGCTTGGTGGACAGCTCCTACGAGCAGTACTTC. This encodes CASSLVDSSYEQYF.

The chain recombines TRBV5-1 with TRBJ2-5; a possible D gene is TRBD1 (5 bases). The CDR3 is 14 amino acids. The V end lost 4 bases, the J end lost 1 base, and 11 bases lay between the germline ends. Germline-derived CDR1 and CDR2 are SGHRS and YFSETQ. The CDR3 bases are TGCGCCAGCAGCGCCCTCAGGGTCCAAGAGACCCAGTACTTC. The encoded protein is CASSALRVQETQYF.

This chain uses TRBV19 with TRBJ2-2; D might be TRBD1 or TRBD2, each matching 5 bases. The V end lost 9 bases, the J end lost 5 bases, and 16 bases lay between the germline ends. This CDR3 contains 14 residues. CDR1 and CDR2 (germline): LNHDA, SQIVND (reference sequence). DNA for the CDR3: TGTGCCAGCGCCACCCCTGGGGGTACCGGGGAGCTGTTTTTT. Amino acid sequence: CASATPGGTGELFF.

Here the CDR3 reads CASSPERSSYNSPLHF. The CDR3 coding sequence is TGTGCCAGCAGTCCAGAGAGGAGCTCCTATAATTCACCCCTCCACTTT. The chain has TRBV6-2 or TRBV6-3 and TRBJ1-6; D not certain. Germline V CDR1 and CDR2: MNHEY, SVGEGT. V dropped 5 bases and J dropped 0 bases, with 11 bases sitting between them. The CDR3 is 16 amino acids.

V usage is TRBV20-1 and J usage is TRBJ1-6, with D possibly matching TRBD1 (6 bases). Germline V CDR1 and CDR2: DFQATT, SNEGSKA (reference sequence). This CDR3 is 14 amino acids long. V lost 0 bases and J lost 9, with 12 bases in between. CDR3 bases: TGCAGTGCTAGAGATGGCGGACAGAGTTCACCCCTCCACTTT. Amino acid sequence: CSARDGGQSSPLHF.

In this sample, this clonotype turned up a few times. V gene TRBV6-5 combines with J gene TRBJ2-7; 10 nucleotides agree with TRBD1. After removal of 7 bases from V and 4 bases from J, the junction contained 4 bases not matched to a gene. The CDR3 runs 13 residues. Germline V gene sequence: CDR1 MNHEY, CDR2 SVGAGI. CDR3 in amino acids: CASTRDRGYEQYF. The CDR3 DNA is TGTGCCAGCACTAGGGACAGGGGATACGAGCAGTACTTC.

This chain uses TRBV9 with TRBJ2-4; either TRBD1 or TRBD2 may supply D (5 bases each). The CDR3 extends over 14 amino acids. V was trimmed by 3 bases and J by 7 bases, leaving 14 bases between them. Per the germline V gene, CDR1 is SGDLS and CDR2 is YYNGEE. The CDR3 sequence: CASSGGRQWNIQYF. The CDR3 nucleotides read TGTGCCAGCAGCGGGGGACGGCAATGGAACATTCAGTACTTC.

The chain links TRBV6-5 to TRBJ1-1, with 8 bases that match TRBD1. CDR3 length: 14 residues. J lost 4 bases, V lost 0 bases, and 1 base had no gene match. Germline values: CDR1 MNHEY, CDR2 SVGAGI. CDR3 DNA: TGTGCCAGCAGTTACTCGGACAGGGCCACTGAAGCTTTCTTT. Its protein product is CASSYSDRATEAFF.

J is TRBJ1-5 and V is TRBV4-2, with D perhaps matching TRBD1 (6 bases). There are 15 residues in the CDR3. V lost 4 bases and J 4 bases, leaving 14 bases between the germline ends. Germline V gives CDR1 LGHNA, CDR2 YNFKEQ. The CDR3 nucleotides are TGTGCCAGCAGCCCTTGGAGGGGGAGTAATCAGCCCCAGCATTTT. Translated, it gives CASSPWRGSNQPQHF.

The chain recombines TRBV12-3 or TRBV12-4 with TRBJ1-5; 9 bases align to TRBD1. The CDR3 extends over 20 amino acids. J gave up 2 bases and V 4 bases, and 18 bases lay outside the gene matches. Written as DNA, the CDR3 is TGTGCCAGCAGTTCAAAACTAGGACAGGGGTATCTCCTGGGCAATCAGCCCCAGCATTTT. Translating gives CASSSKLGQGYLLGNQPQHF.

The rearrangement links TRBV3-1 to TRBJ2-2; no reliable D call. V shed 0 bases and J shed 7 bases, with 9 bases lying between them. The CDR3 covers 14 residues. Germline lookup yields CDR1 LGHDT and CDR2 YNNKEL (reference sequence). The CDR3 spells CASSQDWASGELFF. The CDR3 DNA reads as TGTGCCAGCAGCCAAGATTGGGCTAGCGGGGAGCTGTTTTTT.

V is TRBV7-2 and J is TRBJ1-1; unclear D gene. Between the trimmed V and J ends, which lost 5 bases and 1 base, there was a span of 11 bases. The length of the CDR3 is 14 residues. Germline lookup yields CDR1 SGHTA and CDR2 FQGNSA. The CDR3 sequence: CASSPVLGNTEAFF. CDR3 coding DNA: TGTGCCAGCAGCCCTGTTCTGGGGAACACTGAAGCTTTCTTT.

J is TRBJ2-2 and V is TRBV18; TRBD1 aligns across 8 bases. Germline V lookup: CDR1 KGHSH, CDR2 LQKENI. This CDR3 is built from 16 residues. The V segment lost 4 bases and the J segment 0 bases; nucleotides outside the gene matches: 4. Here the CDR3 DNA reads TGTGCCAGCTCACTAGGGGACAGGACGAACACCGGGGAGCTGTTTTTT. The encoded protein is CASSLGDRTNTGELFF.

V gene TRBV18 combines with J gene TRBJ2-7; D assignment may be TRBD1 or TRBD2 (5 bases each). Germline V CDR1 and CDR2: KGHSH, LQKENI. This CDR3 comprises 14 residues. Between the trimmed V and J ends, which lost 3 bases and 2 bases, there was a span of 11 bases. The CDR3 region has the DNA TGTGCCAGCTCACCGGGGGTCAGGGCCTACGAGCAGTACTTC. This sequence encodes CASSPGVRAYEQYF.

This chain uses TRBV4-1 with TRBJ1-5; D not certain. The CDR3 length is 20 residues. V lost 1 base, J lost 2 bases, and 24 bases lay in between. CDR1 and CDR2 from the germline V gene are MGHRA and YSYEKL. CDR3 amino acids: CASSQAGSSPSGLGNQPQHF. The CDR3 coding sequence is TGCGCCAGCAGCCAAGCTGGTTCTTCCCCATCAGGTCTGGGCAATCAGCCCCAGCATTTT.

The table lists this clonotype with a count of one. The chain is built from TRBV29-1 and TRBJ1-5; D uncertain. Germline CDR1 is SQVTM and CDR2 is ANQGSEA. V lost 8 bases and J lost 1, with 15 bases in between. This CDR3 spans 14 amino acids. CDR3 loop: CSFSEGTSNQPQHF. In DNA form, the CDR3 reads TGCAGCTTCTCCGAGGGTACAAGCAATCAGCCCCAGCATTTT. The full variable domain, rest sourced from reference TRBV29-1 and TRBJ1-5, is SAVISQKPSRDICQRGTSLTIQCQVDSQVTMMFWYRQQPGQSLTLIATANQGSEATYESGFVIDKFPISRPNLTFSTLTVSNMSPEDSSIYLCSFSEGTSNQPQHFGDGTRLSIL.

J is TRBJ2-7 and V is TRBV3-1; TRBD2 agrees at 8 bases. Germline-derived CDR1 and CDR2 are LGHDT and YNNKEL (reference sequence). The CDR3 is 18 residues long. V dropped 1 base and J dropped 0; count of bases not matched to a gene: 11. CDR3 DNA sequence: TGTGCCAGCAGCCAAGCTCGGGGGGGTACCTTCAGCTCCTACGAGCAGTACTTC. Translation gives CASSQARGGTFSSYEQYF.

The chain uses TRBV3-1 and TRBJ2-7; D remains unclear. Trimming stripped 0 bases from V and 3 bases from J, with 6 bases between. Germline CDR1 LGHDT, CDR2 YNNKEL (reference sequence). The CDR3 is made up of 13 amino acids. CDR3 loop: CASSQERLYEQYF. In DNA, the CDR3 is TGTGCCAGCAGCCAAGAGCGACTCTACGAGCAGTACTTC.

The sample holds a few counts of this clonotype. The chain couples TRBV12-3 or TRBV12-4 to TRBJ1-6, with D maybe TRBD1 (6 bases). This CDR3 comprises 13 residues. Deletions cut 3 bases from V and 15 bases from J, with 15 bases between. The CDR3: CASSFRDTRNLHF. The CDR3 DNA reads as TGTGCCAGCAGTTTCCGGGACACGAGGAACCTCCACTTT.

The V and J genes are TRBV3-1 and TRBJ1-1; no clear D gene. Per germline, CDR1 LGHDT and CDR2 YNNKEL (reference sequence). V was clipped by 1 base and J by 8 bases, with 8 bases between them. The CDR3 consists of 12 residues. For the CDR3, the DNA is TGTGCCAGCAGCCAAGTTGCCGCCGAAGCTTTCTTT. Protein: CASSQVAAEAFF.

The chain joins TRBV9 to TRBJ1-1; D gene ambiguous. Trimming cost V 5 bases and J 0 bases, with 8 bases left between them. CDR1 SGDLS and CDR2 YYNGEE come from the germline V gene. The CDR3 sequence is 13 residues long. The chain's CDR3 is CASSTALNTEAFF. In nucleotides, the CDR3 is TGTGCCAGCAGTACTGCGCTGAACACTGAAGCTTTCTTT.

J is TRBJ2-7 and V is TRBV12-3 or TRBV12-4; D remains ambiguous. The CDR3 is 13 residues long. Trimming removed 2 bases at V and 3 bases at J, with 8 bases between. DNA of the CDR3: TGTGCCAGCAGTTTAAACGGAATCTACGAGCAGTACTTC. It specifies CASSLNGIYEQYF.

The rearrangement links TRBV6-2 or TRBV6-3 to TRBJ2-5, with D perhaps matching TRBD1 or TRBD2 (5 bases each). The germline V gene has CDR1 MNHEY and CDR2 SVGEGT. This CDR3 comprises 16 residues. Trimming stripped 6 bases from V and 1 base from J, with 18 bases between. The CDR3 coding sequence is TGTGCCAGCAGAGACCTCCTCCGGGACGGCCAAGAGACCCAGTACTTC. Protein sequence: CASRDLLRDGQETQYF.

V gene TRBV27 combines with J gene TRBJ1-2; 7 positions agree with TRBD1. J was trimmed by 3 bases and V by 3 bases; bases with no gene match: 1. CDR1 is MNHEY and CDR2 is SMNVEV in the germline V gene (reference sequence). The CDR3 is 13 residues long. The CDR3 protein is CASSFDRDYGYTF. The DNA of the CDR3 is TGTGCCAGCAGTTTCGACAGGGACTATGGCTACACCTTC.

This clonotype came up once. J is TRBJ2-7 and V is TRBV11-2; D possibly matches TRBD1 or TRBD2 (5 bases each). CDR3 length equals 16 residues. The ends were cut back, 5 bases at V and 3 bases at J, with 20 bases in the middle. Looked up from germline, CDR1 is SGHAT and CDR2 is FQNNGV. For the CDR3, the DNA is TGTGCCAGCAGCCGCTTCATAACGGGGCAGAACTACGAGCAGTACTTC. Its translation: CASSRFITGQNYEQYF. Supplemented by reference TRBV11-2 and TRBJ2-7, the full variable domain reads EAGVAQSPRYKIIEKRQSVAFWCNPISGHATLYWYQQILGQGPKLLIQFQNNGVVDDSQLPKDRFSAERLKGVDSTLKIQPAKLEDSAVYLCASSRFITGQNYEQYFGPGTRLTVT.